The sequence of this TCR beta chain was determined in a study of T cells in Graves' hyperthyroidism and ophthalmopathy. Investigators excluded patients with uncontrolled infection, other autoimmune disease, pregnancy or lactation. Used for diagnoses were clinical symptoms, serum thyroxine and TRAb, thyroid ultrasound and orbital computed tomography. Amplification targeted TCR beta CDR3 regions from RNA transcripts. A set of HTBI primers served as the primers for a first-round RT-PCR of the TCR CDR3. Using its own MiXCR run on the multiplex PCR reads, TCRdb lists one record per CDR3 protein. This sample yields hundreds of thousands of distinct CDR3 sequences, of which roughly 13% are seen a single time; 30% to 40% belongs to the top ten. This clonotype was counted a few times. This CDR3 spans 17 amino acids. CDR1 is SNHLY and CDR2 is FYNNEI in the germline V gene. V lost 3 bases, J lost 4 bases, and 19 bases lay in between.

The sample taken for sequencing was blood. The rearrangement links TRBV2 to TRBJ1-5, with TRBD1 as a possible D gene (5 bases). This clonotype was sampled from a woman in her thirties or forties with Graves' ophthalmopathy. CDR3 nucleotide sequence: TGTGCCAGCAGTGAGATCTGGGGCAGGGTCAAGAATCAGCCCCAGCATTTT. This encodes CASSEIWGRVKNQPQHF. Complete variable domain (other parts from reference TRBV2 and TRBJ1-5): EPEVTQTPSHQVTQMGQEVILRCVPISNHLYFYWYRQILGQKVEFLVSFYNNEISEKSEIFDDQFSVERPDGSNFTLKIRSTKLEDSAMYFCASSEIWGRVKNQPQHFGDGTRLSIL.